The rows below give T cell receptor beta chains drawn from one sample of a study of cytomegalovirus exposure and HLA in healthy donors. Method: immunoSEQ multiplex PCR; TCRdb's copy keeps in-frame clones and lacks some. Of roughly 200,000 clones in the sample, 75% to 85% were seen once. The source material was PBMCs. Receptors were obtained from a woman aged 55-70 years in good health and CMV-seropositive. CDR3s include the opening cysteine and the closing phenylalanine or tryptophan. The D gene is left open where the match is weak. Size is omitted from some rows. Given values are once, few, many or a class for expanded clones.

TRBJ1-6	TRBV4-1	.	.	CASSQGQSYNSPLHF	TGCGCCAGCAGCCAAGGGCAGTCCTATAATTCACCCCTCCACTTT
TRBJ2-3	TRBV9	.	.	CASSGPGHTDTQYF	TGTGCCAGCAGCGGACCGGGACACACAGATACGCAGTATTTT
TRBJ2-1	TRBV2	TRBD2	.	CASRLAVQFF	TGTGCCAGCCGACTAGCAGTGCAGTTCTTC
TRBJ2-7	TRBV5-1	TRBD1	.	CASSLAGQGNEQYF	TGCGCCAGCAGCTTAGCGGGACAGGGAAACGAGCAGTACTTC
TRBJ2-2	TRBV4-3	TRBD2	.	CASSQVAGVTGELFF	TGCGCCAGCAGCCAAGTGGCGGGAGTCACCGGGGAGCTGTTTTTT
TRBJ1-2	TRBV4-3	TRBD1	.	CASSQTGVYGYTF	TGCGCCAGCAGCCAAACAGGGGTTTATGGCTACACCTTC
TRBJ1-5	TRBV27	TRBD1	few	CASSSTGQPYQPQHF	TGTGCCAGCAGTTCCACGGGACAGCCTTATCAGCCCCAGCATTTT
TRBJ2-7	TRBV7-8	TRBD2	many	CASSLGAGSSYEQYF	TGTGCCAGCAGCTTAGGAGCGGGGTCCTCCTACGAGCAGTACTTC
TRBJ2-4	TRBV4-2	TRBD2	.	CASSQEPSGSSNIQYF	TGTGCCAGCAGCCAGGAACCTAGCGGGTCCTCAAACATTCAGTACTTC
TRBJ2-6	TRBV18	TRBD1	few	CASSLPGQGSGANVLTF	TGTGCCAGCTCACTACCGGGACAGGGATCTGGGGCCAACGTCCTGACTTTC
TRBJ2-7	TRBV4-1	TRBD1	.	CASSQLDRAEQYF	TGCGCCAGCAGCCAGTTAGACAGGGCCGAGCAGTACTTC
TRBJ1-2	TRBV18	.	.	CASSQDSLRLYGYTF	TGTGCCAGCTCCCAGGACAGTCTCCGGCTTTATGGCTACACCTTC
TRBJ2-7	TRBV30	TRBD1	.	CAWDSWSDRGQYF	TGTGCCTGGGACTCCTGGTCGGACAGGGGGCAGTACTTC
TRBJ2-3	TRBV7-6	TRBD2	.	CASSQGLAGASTDTQYF	TGTGCCAGCAGCCAGGGACTAGCGGGGGCCAGCACAGATACGCAGTATTTT
TRBJ1-1	TRBV29-1	.	.	CSGRQDNSNTEAFF	TGCAGCGGCAGACAGGACAATTCGAACACTGAAGCTTTCTTT
TRBJ2-5	TRBV5-1	.	once	CASSGDQQETQYF	TGCGCCAGCAGCGGAGACCAGCAAGAGACCCAGTACTTC
TRBJ2-7	TRBV5-1	TRBD1	.	CASSLVLVVRTGEVSSYEQYF	TGCGCCAGCAGCTTGGTGTTGGTGGTTAGGACAGGAGAGGTGAGCTCCTACGAGCAGTACTTC
TRBJ1-2	TRBV7-8	.	few	CASSPDSNYGYTF	TGTGCCAGCAGCCCGGACAGTAACTATGGCTACACCTTC
TRBJ2-1	TRBV27	TRBD2	.	CASSLSFPRSSGRANEQFF	TGTGCCAGCAGTTTATCGTTTCCCCGTTCTAGCGGGAGGGCGAATGAGCAGTTCTTC
TRBJ2-6	TRBV29-1	.	.	CSATVDSGANVLTF	TGCAGCGCGACAGTGGACTCTGGGGCCAACGTCCTGACTTTC
TRBJ2-5	TRBV18	.	.	CASLWTEEETQYF	TGTGCCAGCCTCTGGACAGAAGAAGAGACCCAGTACTTC
TRBJ1-6	TRBV27	TRBD1	.	CASSLQRPGGLSPLHF	TGTGCCAGCAGTTTACAGAGACCAGGGGGCCTATCACCCCTCCACTTT
TRBJ1-6	TRBV9	.	.	CASSVARGGSPLHF	TGTGCCAGCAGCGTAGCTAGGGGAGGTTCACCCCTCCACTTT
TRBJ1-4	TRBV7-9	TRBD1	.	CASSFSGQATNEKLFF	TGTGCCAGCAGCTTTTCCGGACAGGCAACTAATGAAAAACTGTTTTTT
TRBJ1-1	TRBV28	.	once	CASSLTRGNTEAFF	TGTGCCAGCAGTCTAACCAGGGGAAACACTGAAGCTTTCTTT
TRBJ1-6	TRBV5-4	TRBD1	.	CASTNPPGQENSPLHF	TGTGCCAGCACCAACCCGCCGGGACAGGAGAATTCACCCCTCCACTTT
TRBJ2-3	TRBV29-1	TRBD1	.	CSVGGQGSTDTQYF	TGCAGCGTTGGGGGACAGGGGTCTACAGATACGCAGTATTTT
TRBJ2-7	TRBV4-1	.	once	CASSRAGESYEQYF	TGCGCCAGCAGCCGCGCCGGAGAGTCCTACGAGCAGTACTTC